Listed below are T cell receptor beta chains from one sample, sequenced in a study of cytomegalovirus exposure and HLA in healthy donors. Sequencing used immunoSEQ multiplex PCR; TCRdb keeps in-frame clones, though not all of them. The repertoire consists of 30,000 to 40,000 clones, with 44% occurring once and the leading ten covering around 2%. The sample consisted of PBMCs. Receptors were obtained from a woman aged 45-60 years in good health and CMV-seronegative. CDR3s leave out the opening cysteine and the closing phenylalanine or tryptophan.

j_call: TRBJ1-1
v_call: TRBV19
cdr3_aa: ASNLLRGNTEAF

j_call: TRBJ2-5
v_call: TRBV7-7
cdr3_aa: ASSLGGGFGETQY

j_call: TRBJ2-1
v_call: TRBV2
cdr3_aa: ASSEALGEGRNEQF

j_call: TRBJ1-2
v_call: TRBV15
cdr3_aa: ATSRDLGTRNYGYT

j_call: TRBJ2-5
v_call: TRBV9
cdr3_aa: ASSVRLAQETQY

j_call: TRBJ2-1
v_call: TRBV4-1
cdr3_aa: ASSQDPASPYEQF

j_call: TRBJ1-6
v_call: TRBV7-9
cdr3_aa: ASSSGVYNSPLH

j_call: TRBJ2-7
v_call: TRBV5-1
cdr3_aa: ASSLEPRQGVSYEQY

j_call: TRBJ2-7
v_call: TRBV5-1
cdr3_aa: ASSLTSGGYEQY

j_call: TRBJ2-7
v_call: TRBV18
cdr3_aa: ASSPLAGGPLKYEQY

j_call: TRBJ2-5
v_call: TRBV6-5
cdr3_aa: ASNQRGLSETQY

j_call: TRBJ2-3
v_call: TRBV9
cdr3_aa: ASSHDTKEGRWEDTQY

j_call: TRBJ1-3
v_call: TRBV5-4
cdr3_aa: ASSQDRATVNTIY

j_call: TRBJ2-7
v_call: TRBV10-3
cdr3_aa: AIRGASGRAQYEQY

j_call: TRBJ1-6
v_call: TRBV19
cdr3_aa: ASSPLGGVTSPLH

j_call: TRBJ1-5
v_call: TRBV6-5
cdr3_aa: ASSIGQGSNQPQH

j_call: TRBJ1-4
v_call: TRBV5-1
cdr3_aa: ASSNRQSTNEKLF

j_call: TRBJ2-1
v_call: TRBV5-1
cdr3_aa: ASSPTLLAGTYNEQF

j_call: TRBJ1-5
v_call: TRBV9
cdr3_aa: ASSLSGQDNQPQH

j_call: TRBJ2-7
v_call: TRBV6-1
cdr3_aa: ASTQEGGFYEQY